The subject of this entry is one T cell receptor beta chain. Antigen specificity is unknown. The sample is drawn from a study of cytomegalovirus exposure and HLA in healthy donors. The study's findings and limits: Among TCR beta chains of equal frequency, HLA-associated ones were more clonally expanded in a later analysis.

The CDR3 consists of 17 residues. V gave up 0 bases and J gave up 4 bases; unmatched junction bases: 10. Germline V gene sequence: CDR1 MGHRA, CDR2 YSYEKL. The PCR contained 60 Vbeta and 13 Jbeta primers. Using immunoSEQ multiplex PCR, the repertoire was profiled, and TCRdb retains in-frame clones only, with some absent. This sample has approximately 140,000 clones, with around 82% found just once. This clonotype was obtained from a young man in good health and CMV-seropositive. This rearrangement joins TRBV4-1 to TRBJ2-7; 9 nucleotides match TRBD2. The sequenced material came from PBMCs. CDR3 residues: CASSQEWASGMEYEQYF. CDR3 in DNA: TGCGCCAGCAGCCAAGAGTGGGCTAGCGGGATGGAATACGAGCAGTACTTC.